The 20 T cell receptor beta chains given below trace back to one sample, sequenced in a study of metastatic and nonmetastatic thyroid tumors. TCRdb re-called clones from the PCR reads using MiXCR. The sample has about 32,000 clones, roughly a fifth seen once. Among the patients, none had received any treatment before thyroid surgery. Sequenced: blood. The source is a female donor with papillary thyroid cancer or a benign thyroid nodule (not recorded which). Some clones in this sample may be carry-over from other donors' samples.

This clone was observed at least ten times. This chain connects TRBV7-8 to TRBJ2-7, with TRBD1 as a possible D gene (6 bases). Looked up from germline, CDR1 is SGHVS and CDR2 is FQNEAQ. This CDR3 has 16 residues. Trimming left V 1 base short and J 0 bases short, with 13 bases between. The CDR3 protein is CASSLGPDRSSYEQYF. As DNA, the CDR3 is TGTGCCAGCAGCTTAGGGCCTGACAGGAGCTCCTACGAGCAGTACTTC.

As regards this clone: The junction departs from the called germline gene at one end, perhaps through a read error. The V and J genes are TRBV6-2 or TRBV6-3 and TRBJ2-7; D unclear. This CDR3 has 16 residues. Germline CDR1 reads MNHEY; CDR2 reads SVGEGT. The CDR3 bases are TGTGCCAGCAGTTACTCCCCCGGTCGGGTGGCCTACGATGAGTTCTTC. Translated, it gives CASSYSPGRVAYDEFF.

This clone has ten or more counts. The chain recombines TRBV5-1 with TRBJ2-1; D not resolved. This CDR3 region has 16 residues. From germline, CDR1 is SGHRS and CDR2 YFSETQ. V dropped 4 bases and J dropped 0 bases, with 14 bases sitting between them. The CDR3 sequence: CASSPRRESSYNEQFF. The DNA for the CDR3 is TGCGCCAGCAGCCCCCGACGAGAAAGCTCCTACAATGAGCAGTTCTTC.

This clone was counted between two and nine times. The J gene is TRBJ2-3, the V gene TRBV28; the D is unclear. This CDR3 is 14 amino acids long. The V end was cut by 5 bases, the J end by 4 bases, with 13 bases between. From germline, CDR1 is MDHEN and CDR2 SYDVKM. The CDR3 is CASSQMPTADTQYF. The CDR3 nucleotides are TGTGCCAGCAGTCAAATGCCCACAGCAGATACGCAGTATTTT.

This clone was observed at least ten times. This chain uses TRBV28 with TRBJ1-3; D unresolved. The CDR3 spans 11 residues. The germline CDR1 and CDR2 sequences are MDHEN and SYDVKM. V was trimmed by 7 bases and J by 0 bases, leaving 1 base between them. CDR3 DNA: TGTGCCAGCAACTCTGGAAACACCATATATTTT. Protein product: CASNSGNTIYF.

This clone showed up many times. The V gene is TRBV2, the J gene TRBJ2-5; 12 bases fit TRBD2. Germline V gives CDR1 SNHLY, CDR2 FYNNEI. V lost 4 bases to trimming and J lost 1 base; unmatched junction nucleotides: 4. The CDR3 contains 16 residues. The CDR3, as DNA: TGTGCCAGCAGTGGACTAGCGGGGGTCAGCCAAGAGACCCAGTACTTC. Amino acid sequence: CASSGLAGVSQETQYF.

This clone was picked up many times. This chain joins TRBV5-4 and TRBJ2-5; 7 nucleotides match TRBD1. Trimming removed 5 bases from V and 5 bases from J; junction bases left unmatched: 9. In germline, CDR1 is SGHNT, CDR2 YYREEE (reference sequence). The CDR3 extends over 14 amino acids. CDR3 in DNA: TGTGCCAGCAGAACCCAGGGGGTAGGGGAGACCCAGTACTTC. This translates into CASRTQGVGETQYF. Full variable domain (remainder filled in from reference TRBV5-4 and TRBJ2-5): ETGVTQSPTHLIKTRGQQVTLRCSSQSGHNTVSWYQQALGQGPQFIFQYYREEENGRGNFPPRFSGLQFPNYSSELNVNALELDDSALYLCASRTQGVGETQYFGPGTRLLVL.

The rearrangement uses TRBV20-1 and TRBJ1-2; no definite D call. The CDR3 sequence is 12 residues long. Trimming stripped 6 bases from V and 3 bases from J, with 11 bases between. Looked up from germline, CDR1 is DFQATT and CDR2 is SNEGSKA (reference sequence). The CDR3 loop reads CSAEDGYYGYTF. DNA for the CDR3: TGCAGTGCAGAGGACGGGTACTATGGCTACACCTTC.

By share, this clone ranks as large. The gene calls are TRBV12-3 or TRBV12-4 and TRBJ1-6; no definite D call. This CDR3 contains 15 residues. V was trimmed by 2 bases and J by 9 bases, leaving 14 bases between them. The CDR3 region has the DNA TGTGCCAGCAGTTTAACCCCAGACCCATCTTCACCCCTCCACTTT. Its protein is CASSLTPDPSSPLHF.

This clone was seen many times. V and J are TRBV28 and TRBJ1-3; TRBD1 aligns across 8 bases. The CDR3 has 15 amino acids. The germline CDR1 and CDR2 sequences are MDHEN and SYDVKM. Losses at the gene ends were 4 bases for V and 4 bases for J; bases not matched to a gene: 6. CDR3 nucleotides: TGTGCCAGCAGTTCGTTGACAGGGGCCGGAAACACCATATATTTT. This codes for CASSSLTGAGNTIYF.

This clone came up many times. The CDR3 sequence: CASSPFSGGHTDTQYF. In nucleotides, the CDR3 is TGTGCCAGCAGCCCCTTTAGCGGGGGACACACAGATACGCAGTATTTT. This chain uses TRBV5-7 with TRBJ2-3, with 9 bases lining up with TRBD2. TRBV5-7 is classed as an ORF, of uncertain function. This CDR3 has 16 amino acids. J was trimmed by 2 bases and V by 4 bases; bases with no gene match: 8.

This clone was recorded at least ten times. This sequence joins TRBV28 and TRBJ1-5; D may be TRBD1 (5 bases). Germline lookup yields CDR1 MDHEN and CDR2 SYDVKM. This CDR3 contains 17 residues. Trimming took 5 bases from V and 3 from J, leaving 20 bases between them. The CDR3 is CASSGFGAPLTNQPQHF. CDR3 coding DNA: TGTGCCAGCAGTGGCTTCGGGGCACCACTAACCAATCAGCCCCAGCATTTT.

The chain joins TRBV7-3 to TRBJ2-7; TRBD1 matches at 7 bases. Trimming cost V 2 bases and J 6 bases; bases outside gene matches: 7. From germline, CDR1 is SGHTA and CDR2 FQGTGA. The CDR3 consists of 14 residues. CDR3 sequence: CASSLDRVDPEQYF. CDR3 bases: TGTGCCAGCAGCTTAGACAGGGTGGATCCCGAGCAGTACTTC.

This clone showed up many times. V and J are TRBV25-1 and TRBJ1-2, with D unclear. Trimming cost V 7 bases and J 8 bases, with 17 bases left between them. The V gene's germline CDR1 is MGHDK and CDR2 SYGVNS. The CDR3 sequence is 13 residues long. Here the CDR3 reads CASTDRWQRGYTF. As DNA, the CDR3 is TGTGCCAGCACCGACCGGTGGCAGAGGGGCTACACCTTC.

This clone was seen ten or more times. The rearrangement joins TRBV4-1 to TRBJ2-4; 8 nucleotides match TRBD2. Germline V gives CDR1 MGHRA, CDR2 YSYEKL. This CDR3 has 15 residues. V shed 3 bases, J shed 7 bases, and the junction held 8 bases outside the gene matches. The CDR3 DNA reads TGCGCCAGCAGCCACACTAGCGGCTTAGGGAACATTCAGTACTTC. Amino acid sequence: CASSHTSGLGNIQYF.

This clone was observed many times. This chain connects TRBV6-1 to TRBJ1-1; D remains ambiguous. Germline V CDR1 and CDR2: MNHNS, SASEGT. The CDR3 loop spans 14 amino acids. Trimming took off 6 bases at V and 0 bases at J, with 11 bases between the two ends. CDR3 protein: CASRSDKVNTEAFF. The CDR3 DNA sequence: TGTGCCAGCAGATCCGACAAAGTGAACACTGAAGCTTTCTTT.

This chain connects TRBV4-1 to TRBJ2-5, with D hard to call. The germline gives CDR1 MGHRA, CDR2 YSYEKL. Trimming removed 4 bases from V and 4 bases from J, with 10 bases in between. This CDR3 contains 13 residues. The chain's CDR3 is CASSPLVVETQYF. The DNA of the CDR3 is TGCGCCAGCAGCCCCCTGGTTGTAGAGACCCAGTACTTC.

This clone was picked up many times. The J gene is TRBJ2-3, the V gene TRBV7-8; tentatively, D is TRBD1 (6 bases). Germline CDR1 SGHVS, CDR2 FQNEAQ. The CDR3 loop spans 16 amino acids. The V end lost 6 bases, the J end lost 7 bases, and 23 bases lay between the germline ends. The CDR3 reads CASRRHRDTKIYTQYF. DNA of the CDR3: TGTGCCAGCAGACGCCACCGGGACACAAAGATATATACGCAGTATTTT.

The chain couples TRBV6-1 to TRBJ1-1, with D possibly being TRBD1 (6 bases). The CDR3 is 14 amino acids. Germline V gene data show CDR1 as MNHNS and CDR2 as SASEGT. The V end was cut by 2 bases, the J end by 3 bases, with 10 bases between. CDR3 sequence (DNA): TGTGCCAGCAGTGAAAGGGGACACCACACTGAAGCTTTCTTT. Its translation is CASSERGHHTEAFF.

The CDR3 nucleotides read TGTGCCAGCAGTGCGGGACGTAAACTGTTTTTT. Amino acid sequence: CASSAGRKLFF. The chain recombines TRBV27 with TRBJ1-4; possibly TRBD1 for D (5 bases). V lost 5 bases, J lost 11 bases, and 9 bases lay in between. This CDR3 contains 11 residues. Per the germline V gene, CDR1 is MNHEY and CDR2 is SMNVEV (reference sequence).